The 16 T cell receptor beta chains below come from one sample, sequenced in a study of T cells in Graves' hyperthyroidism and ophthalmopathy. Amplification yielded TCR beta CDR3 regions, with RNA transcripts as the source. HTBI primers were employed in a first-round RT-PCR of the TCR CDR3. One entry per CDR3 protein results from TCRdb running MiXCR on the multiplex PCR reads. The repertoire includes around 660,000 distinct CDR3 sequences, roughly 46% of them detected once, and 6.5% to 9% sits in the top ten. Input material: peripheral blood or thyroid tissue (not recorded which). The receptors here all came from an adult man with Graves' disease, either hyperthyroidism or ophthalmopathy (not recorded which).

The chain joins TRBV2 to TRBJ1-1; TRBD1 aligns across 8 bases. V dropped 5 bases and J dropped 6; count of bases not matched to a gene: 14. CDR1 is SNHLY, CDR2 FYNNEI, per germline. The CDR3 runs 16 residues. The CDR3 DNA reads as TGTGCCAGCAGTTTTCCCCGCAGGGGGCGGGAGGCTGAAGCTTTCTTT. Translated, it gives CASSFPRRGREAEAFF.

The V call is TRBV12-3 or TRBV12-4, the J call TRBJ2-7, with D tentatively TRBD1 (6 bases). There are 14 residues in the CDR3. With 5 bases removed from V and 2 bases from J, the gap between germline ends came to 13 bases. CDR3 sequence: CASSPRTAAYEQYF. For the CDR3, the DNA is TGTGCCAGCAGTCCGCGGACAGCAGCCTACGAGCAGTACTTC.

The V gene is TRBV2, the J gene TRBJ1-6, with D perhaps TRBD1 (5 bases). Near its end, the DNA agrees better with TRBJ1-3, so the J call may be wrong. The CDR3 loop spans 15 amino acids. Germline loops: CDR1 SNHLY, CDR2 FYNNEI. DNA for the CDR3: TGTGCCAGCAGCCAAGCTCGGGGGTATCGAGACACCATATATTTT. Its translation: CASSQARGYRDTIYF.

The CDR3 DNA follows: TGTGCCAGCAGTCCACAACAGGGGAGGGAGACCCAGTACTTC. Its protein is CASSPQQGRETQYF. The chain employs TRBV2 and TRBJ2-5; D might be TRBD1 (7 bases). Germline loops: CDR1 SNHLY, CDR2 FYNNEI. This CDR3 contains 14 residues. Trimming stripped 5 bases from V and 5 bases from J, with 15 bases between.

CDR3 amino acids: CAISRGEKGTEQYF. For the CDR3, the DNA is TGTGCCATCTCACGGGGGGAGAAAGGGACCGAGCAGTACTTC. The chain joins TRBV10-3 to TRBJ2-5; TRBD2 matches 7 bases. The J call may be in error: the DNA end matches TRBJ2-7 better. CDR3 length: 14 amino acids. Germline CDR1 and CDR2: ENHRY and SYGVKD.

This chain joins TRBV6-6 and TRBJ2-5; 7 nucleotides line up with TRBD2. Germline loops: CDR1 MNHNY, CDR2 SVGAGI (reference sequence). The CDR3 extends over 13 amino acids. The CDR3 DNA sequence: TGTGCTGGGGGTCAGGCGGGAGTCGAGACCCAGTACTTC. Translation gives CAGGQAGVETQYF.

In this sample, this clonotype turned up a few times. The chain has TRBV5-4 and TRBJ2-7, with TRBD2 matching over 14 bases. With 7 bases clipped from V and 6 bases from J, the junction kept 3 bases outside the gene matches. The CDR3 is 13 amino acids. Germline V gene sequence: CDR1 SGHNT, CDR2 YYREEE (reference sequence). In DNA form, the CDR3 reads TGTGCCAGCTACGGACTAGCGGGAGGCGAGCAGTACTTC. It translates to CASYGLAGGEQYF.

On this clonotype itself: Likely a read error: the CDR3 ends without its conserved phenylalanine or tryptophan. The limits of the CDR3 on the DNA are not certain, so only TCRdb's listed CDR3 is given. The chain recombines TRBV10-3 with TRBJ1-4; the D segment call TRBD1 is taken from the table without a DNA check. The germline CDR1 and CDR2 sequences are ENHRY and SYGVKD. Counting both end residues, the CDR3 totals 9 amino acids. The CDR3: CAIRSSGGG.

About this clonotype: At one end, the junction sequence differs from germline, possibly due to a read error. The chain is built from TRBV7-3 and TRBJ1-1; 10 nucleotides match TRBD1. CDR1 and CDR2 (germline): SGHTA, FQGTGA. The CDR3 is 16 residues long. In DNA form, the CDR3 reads TGTGCCAGCAGCAAGACGACAGGGGGCTTGGACACTGAAGCCTTCTTT. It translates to CASSKTTGGLDTEAFF.

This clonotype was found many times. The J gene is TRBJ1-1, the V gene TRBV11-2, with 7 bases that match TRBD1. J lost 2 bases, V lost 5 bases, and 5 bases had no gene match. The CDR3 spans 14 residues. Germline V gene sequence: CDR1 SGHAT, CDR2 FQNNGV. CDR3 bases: TGTGCCAGCAGCCCTGGGACAGACAACACTGAAGCTTTCTTT. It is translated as CASSPGTDNTEAFF.

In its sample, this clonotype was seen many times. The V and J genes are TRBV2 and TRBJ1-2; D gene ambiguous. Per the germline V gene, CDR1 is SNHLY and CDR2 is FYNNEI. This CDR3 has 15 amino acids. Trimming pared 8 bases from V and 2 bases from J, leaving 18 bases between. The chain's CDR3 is CASAPAETPNYGYTF. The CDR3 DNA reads TGTGCCAGCGCTCCAGCCGAGACACCGAACTATGGCTACACCTTC.

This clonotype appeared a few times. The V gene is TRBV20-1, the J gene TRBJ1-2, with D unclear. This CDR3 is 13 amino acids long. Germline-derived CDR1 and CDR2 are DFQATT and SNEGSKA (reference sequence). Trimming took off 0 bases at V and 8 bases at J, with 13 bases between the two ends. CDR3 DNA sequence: TGCAGTGCTAGAGATCGCGCGGACGGGGGCTACACCTTC. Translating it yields CSARDRADGGYTF.

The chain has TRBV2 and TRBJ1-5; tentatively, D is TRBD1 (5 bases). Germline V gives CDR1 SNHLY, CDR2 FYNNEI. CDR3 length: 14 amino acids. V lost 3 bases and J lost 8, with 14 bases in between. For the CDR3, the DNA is TGTGCCAGCAGTGAGAGCAGGGCGCGGGAGCCCCAGCATTTT. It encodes CASSESRAREPQHF.

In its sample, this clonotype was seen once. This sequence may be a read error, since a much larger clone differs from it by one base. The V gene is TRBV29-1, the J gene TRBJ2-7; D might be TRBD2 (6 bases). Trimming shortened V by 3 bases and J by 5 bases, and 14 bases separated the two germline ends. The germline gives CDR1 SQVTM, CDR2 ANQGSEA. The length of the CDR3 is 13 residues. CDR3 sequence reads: CSVERDASDEQYF. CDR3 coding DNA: TGCAGCGTTGAGCGGGACGCCAGCGACGAGCAGTACTTC.

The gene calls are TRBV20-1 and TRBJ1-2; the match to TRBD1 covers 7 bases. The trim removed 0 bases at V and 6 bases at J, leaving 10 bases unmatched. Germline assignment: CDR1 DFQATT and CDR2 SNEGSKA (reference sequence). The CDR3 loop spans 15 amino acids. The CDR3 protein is CSARDRHRGHDGYTF. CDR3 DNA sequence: TGCAGTGCTAGAGATCGGCACAGGGGCCACGATGGCTACACCTTC.

CDR3 DNA sequence: TGCAGCGTTGACCCCCGGACAGGGGTGGAGGATGGCTACACCTTC. Its translation is CSVDPRTGVEDGYTF. The chain carries TRBV29-1 and TRBJ1-2; 9 bases line up with TRBD1. Trimming took 3 bases from V and 6 from J; bases not matched to a gene: 11. Germline lookup yields CDR1 SQVTM and CDR2 ANQGSEA. There are 15 residues in the CDR3. The variable domain in full, with the rest retrieved from reference TRBV29-1 and TRBJ1-2, is SAVISQKPSRDICQRGTSLTIQCQVDSQVTMMFWYRQQPGQSLTLIATANQGSEATYESGFVIDKFPISRPNLTFSTLTVSNMSPEDSSIYLCSVDPRTGVEDGYTFGSGTRLTVV.